This TCR beta chain was recorded in a study of cytomegalovirus exposure and HLA in healthy donors. CDR3 size: 15 residues. The germline V and J ends were trimmed by 2 bases and 4 bases, with 12 bases remaining between them. In germline, CDR1 is SGHTA, CDR2 FQGNSA. The PCR contained 60 Vbeta and 13 Jbeta primers. Assay: immunoSEQ multiplex PCR; the TCRdb copy retains only in-frame clones and omits some. The sample holds about 120,000 clones. The source of this sequence is a woman between 40 and 50 years old in good health and CMV-seropositive. V is TRBV7-2 and J is TRBJ1-3; TRBD1 might be the D (5 bases). Sequencing used PBMCs. The CDR3 DNA follows: TGTGCCAGCAGCTTATCCAGGGCTGGGGGAAACACCATATATTTT. Protein product: CASSLSRAGGNTIYF.